This T cell receptor beta chain was identified in a study of T cells after yellow fever vaccination (dated by TCRdb to the late 2010s). The study in broad terms: Libraries from fractions with low cell numbers were prepared with the SMART-Seq v4 Ultra Low Input RNA kit. Bulk TCR alpha and beta repertoires were sequenced longitudinally to track T-cell clones before and after primary and booster YFV17D yellow fever vaccination. The cohort comprised two healthy male donors, one aged 18 to 30 and one aged 30 to 40 years. Blood was collected at multiple timepoints before and after primary and secondary immunization, and bulk PBMC replicates and cell subsets were isolated.

The germline V gene encodes CDR1 ENHRY and CDR2 SYGVKD. V gives up 0 bases and J gives up 5 bases, and the segment between their germline ends measures 12 bases. Including cysteine and phenylalanine, the CDR3 has 15 amino acids. Here the CDR3 DNA is all that survives: 45 bases in frame from base 1. TCR cDNA was made using 5'RACE template switching, a step that added a universal primer site and unique molecular identifiers. cDNA synthesis was primed from both the TCR alpha and TCR beta constant segments. Library amplification involved two PCR steps, and the second step added sample barcodes and sequencing adapters. Sequencing of libraries was performed on Illumina HiSeq 2500 (2x100 bp) or NovaSeq (2x150 bp). On the study's bioinformatics: Demultiplexing of reads and collapsing into UMI consensus sequences were performed with MIGEC, and V(D)J alignment was carried out with MiXCR. Vaccine-responding clonotypes were defined with edgeR using replicate PBMC samples, requiring FDR below 0.01 and a log2 fold change above 5 up to day 15. CD4 or CD8 identity was assigned to each bulk clonotype according to whether the clonotype was present at higher abundance in the sequenced CD4 repertoire or the sequenced CD8 repertoire. Clones were called with MiXCR by TCRdb after fastp trimmed the public reads at Q25, and only in-frame beta chains were retained. Rows merge per CDR3 protein into single entries with the most common DNA and genes. The V and J calls and clone size are TCRdb's, not the authors'. The sample table shows about 170,000 distinct CDR3 sequences, and roughly 6.4% are seen once. The top ten constitute just under 3% of the sample.

Points on this clonotype: This clone's antigen is unknown. Nothing much larger sits one base from this clone, and base qualities are not available.

What the research found in general, with its limitations: FACS-sorted repertoires could contain abundant contaminating clonotypes from the bulk population, so computational filtering was required. After the booster, most of the clones that had expanded following primary vaccination were detected again (roughly 97% of CD4 and roughly nine tenths of CD8), which suggests that memory was broadly maintained. Only a couple of donors were included in the study, so the extent to which the findings can be generalized is limited. Compared with the primary T-cell response, the secondary T-cell response was faster but weaker, reaching its peak on day 5 rather than on day 15. A small fraction of clonotypes appeared in both the CD4 and CD8 compartments, likely as a result of convergent recombination.

Interpreted using the paper, the treatment or condition label stands for: live attenuated yellow fever vaccine strain. PBMCs were isolated from peripheral blood using a standard Ficoll-Paque protocol. Dynabeads CD4 and CD8 positive selection kits were used to isolate the CD4 and CD8 T-cell fractions. TriZol was used to extract RNA from bulk PBMCs, from CD4 and CD8 fractions, and from dextramer-positive and dextramer-negative fractions. In this chain, TRBV10-3 is recombined with TRBJ2-3, with the D gene call left open. The sequence came from a man in his late teens or twenties who received the YFV17D yellow fever vaccine. Here the sequenced sample was CD4+ T cells sorted from PBMCs, taken on the day of the first yellow fever vaccination. For the CDR3, the sequence is CAISESGTVIDTQYF. The nucleotide sequence reads as follows: TGTGCCATCAGTGAGTCGGGTACAGTTATAGATACGCAGTATTTT.